This T cell receptor beta chain was obtained from a study of response to subunit inactivated influenza vaccine. Study conclusions and caveats: Every seasonal influenza vaccination brings in few new T cells, the authors suggested.

TCRdb fed the RT-PCR reads into MiXCR, producing one record per CDR3 protein. The data show 750,000 to 850,000 distinct CDR3 sequences, under 20% seen once. On this clonotype: Its target is not known.

V was trimmed by 3 bases and J by 6 bases, leaving 11 bases between them. This CDR3 is built from 13 residues. The sequence was collected from a man in his forties or fifties who received an inactivated influenza vaccine. The gene calls are TRBV12-3 or TRBV12-4 and TRBJ2-5, with unresolved D. The sequencing used PBMCs from blood, collected 4 to 6 days after vaccination. The CDR3 coding sequence is TGTGCCAGCAGTTTTGCGGCGGATCAGACCCAGTACTTC. Residues: CASSFAADQTQYF.